The clone carrying this T cell receptor (beta chain) was recorded at least ten times. Regions amplified from RNA transcripts were the TCR beta CDR3 regions. The primer set for the first-round RT-PCR of the TCR CDR3 was HTBI. TCRdb re-called the multiplex PCR reads with MiXCR, one entry per CDR3 protein. The profile shows 45,000 to 60,000 distinct CDR3 sequences, approximately 50% of them singletons. These data are taken from a study of T cells in Graves' hyperthyroidism and ophthalmopathy. Pregnant or lactating patients were excluded, as were those with uncontrolled infection or other autoimmune disease. There are 14 residues in the CDR3. CDR1 and CDR2 (germline): SGHTS, YDEGEE. With 3 bases clipped from V and 4 bases from J, the junction kept 5 bases outside the gene matches.

The chain combines TRBV5-8 with TRBJ1-2, with 8 nucleotides matching TRBD1. Sequencing input: blood. The TCR comes from a woman under 40 with Graves' ophthalmopathy. The CDR3 DNA reads TGTGCCAGCAGCTCCTTACAGGGGGTCTATGGCTACACCTTC. It is translated as CASSSLQGVYGYTF.